The 27 T cell receptor beta chains given below trace back to one sample, sequenced in a study of blood T cell repertoires in COVID-19. The method was immunoSEQ multiplex PCR; TCRdb's version includes in-frame clones alone and lacks a portion of them. The profile covers roughly 250,000 clones, with about 88% appearing a single time and 2.1% taken by the ten largest. The sample comprised peripheral blood. The receptors come from a woman aged 40 to 50 who had recovered from COVID-19.

V and J are TRBV18 and TRBJ1-5; TRBD1 might be the D (5 bases). This CDR3 has 12 amino acids. Germline V CDR1 and CDR2: KGHSH, LQKENI. V was cut by 4 bases and J by 6 bases, with 7 bases left in between. The CDR3 DNA reads as TGTGCCAGCTCACAGGGGCCTCAGCCCCAGCATTTT. Its translation is CASSQGPQPQHF.

This clone appeared a single time. The chain couples TRBV7-2 to TRBJ1-4; the D is unclear. Deletions cut 4 bases from V and 8 bases from J, with 17 bases between. Germline V gene sequence: CDR1 SGHTA, CDR2 FQGNSA. The length of the CDR3 is 15 residues. The CDR3 sequence is CASSSQLGVREKLFF. The CDR3 DNA sequence: TGTGCCAGCAGCTCCCAGTTGGGAGTAAGGGAAAAACTGTTTTTT.

The genes are TRBV7-3 and TRBJ2-2; 7 nucleotides align to TRBD1. The CDR3 loop spans 14 amino acids. Germline values: CDR1 SGHTA, CDR2 FQGTGA. The J segment lost 7 bases and the V segment lost 5 bases, leaving 7 bases of the junction unmatched. The CDR3: CASSPGQHNGELFF. CDR3 DNA: TGTGCCAGCAGCCCGGGACAGCATAACGGGGAGCTGTTTTTT.

V and J are TRBV18 and TRBJ1-4; 12 positions agree with TRBD1. The CDR3 runs 15 residues. The J segment lost 7 bases and the V segment lost 6 bases, leaving 6 bases of the junction unmatched. Germline-derived CDR1 and CDR2 are KGHSH and LQKENI. The CDR3 sequence is CASSLGTGGSEKLFF. CDR3 sequence (DNA): TGTGCCAGCTCCCTCGGGACAGGGGGCAGTGAAAAACTGTTTTTT. The complete variable domain, with remaining parts taken from reference TRBV18 and TRBJ1-4, reads NAGVMQNPRHLVRRRGQEARLRCSPMKGHSHVYWYRQLPEEGLKFMVYLQKENIIDESGMPKERFSAEFPKEGPSILRIQQVVRGDSAAYFCASSLGTGGSEKLFFGSGTQLSVL.

This chain links TRBV30 with TRBJ1-5, with 10 bases that match TRBD1. J gave up 7 bases and V 2 bases, and 5 bases lay outside the gene matches. Germline CDR1 reads GTSNPN; CDR2 reads SVGIG (reference sequence). The CDR3 runs to 14 residues. The DNA of the CDR3 is TGTGCCTGGAGTTCGACAGGGGGCCCGCAGCCCCAGCATTTT. Its protein is CAWSSTGGPQPQHF.

The chain couples TRBV19 to TRBJ2-6; D possibly corresponds to TRBD2 (7 bases). V was shortened by 10 bases and J by 2 bases, with 18 bases between the two germline ends. The length of the CDR3 is 16 residues. CDR1 is LNHDA and CDR2 is SQIVND in the germline V gene (reference sequence). The CDR3 loop reads CATDTGTMAGANVLTF. For the CDR3, the DNA is TGTGCCACCGACACAGGGACTATGGCTGGGGCCAACGTCCTGACTTTC.

The chain couples TRBV9 to TRBJ2-3; D not certain. This CDR3 has 15 amino acids. Germline values: CDR1 SGDLS, CDR2 YYNGEE. Between the trimmed V and J ends, which lost 3 bases and 0 bases, there was a span of 11 bases. The CDR3: CASSALLTSTDTQYF. CDR3 nucleotides: TGTGCCAGCAGCGCATTACTCACTAGCACAGATACGCAGTATTTT.

The CDR3 sequence is CASSQDGTSGRLRNEQFF. The CDR3 DNA is TGTGCCAGCAGCCAAGATGGGACTAGCGGGAGGCTTAGGAATGAGCAGTTCTTC. The chain employs TRBV3-1 (or the pseudogene TRBV3-2) and TRBJ2-1; 15 nucleotides line up with TRBD2. The CDR3 sequence is 18 residues long. J was trimmed by 7 bases and V by 0 bases; bases with no gene match: 7. Germline lookup yields CDR1 LGHDT and CDR2 YNNKEL (reference sequence).

V usage is TRBV2 and J usage is TRBJ2-7, with 8 bases that match TRBD1. The CDR3 has 13 amino acids. Germline V gene sequence: CDR1 SNHLY, CDR2 FYNNEI. V was clipped by 6 bases and J by 6 bases; unmatched bases: 7. DNA for the CDR3: TGTGCCAGCAGCGGACAGGGTCTCGCCGAGCAGTACTTC. It specifies CASSGQGLAEQYF.

The chain has TRBV6-1 and TRBJ2-1, with TRBD2 matching over 11 bases. CDR3 length: 16 amino acids. Germline V gives CDR1 MNHNS, CDR2 SASEGT. V lost 2 bases to trimming and J lost 10 bases; unmatched junction nucleotides: 10. CDR3 amino acids: CASSETLSGGAREQFF. The CDR3 DNA reads TGTGCCAGCAGTGAAACTCTTAGCGGGGGGGCTCGGGAGCAGTTCTTC.

The chain is built from TRBV18 and TRBJ2-1; 10 bases fit TRBD2. Germline CDR1 reads KGHSH; CDR2 reads LQKENI. V shed 6 bases, J shed 0 bases, and the junction held 11 bases outside the gene matches. CDR3 size: 18 residues. The CDR3 sequence is CASSPSTSGKSSYNEQFF. DNA of the CDR3: TGTGCCAGCTCCCCCTCAACTAGCGGGAAGAGCTCCTACAATGAGCAGTTCTTC.

CDR3: CASSGGGLGDTQYF. The CDR3 DNA reads as TGTGCCAGCAGCGGAGGGGGCCTGGGAGATACGCAGTATTTT. The chain uses TRBV9 and TRBJ2-3; TRBD1 matches 7 bases. The trim removed 3 bases at V and 5 bases at J, leaving 6 bases unmatched. The germline V gene has CDR1 SGDLS and CDR2 YYNGEE. The CDR3 is made up of 14 amino acids.

This rearrangement joins TRBV27 to TRBJ2-2; 7 bases agree with TRBD1. The ends lost 6 bases at V and 7 bases at J; junction bases unmatched: 8. This CDR3 is built from 14 residues. The germline V gene has CDR1 MNHEY and CDR2 SMNVEV (reference sequence). The DNA of the CDR3 is TGTGCCAGCAGAACTCTAGGGGGCAACGGGGAGCTGTTTTTT. This gives the protein CASRTLGGNGELFF.

The gene calls are TRBV5-1 and TRBJ1-3; D might be TRBD1 (6 bases). The V and J ends lost 4 bases and 2 bases respectively, with 10 bases between them. From germline, CDR1 is SGHRS and CDR2 YFSETQ. This CDR3 region has 14 residues. In nucleotides, the CDR3 is TGCGCCAGCAGCGAAGCAGGGGCTGGAAACACCATATATTTT. Residues: CASSEAGAGNTIYF. The complete variable domain, with remaining parts taken from reference TRBV5-1 and TRBJ1-3, reads KAGVTQTPRYLIKTRGQQVTLSCSPISGHRSVSWYQQTPGQGLQFLFEYFSETQRNKGNFPGRFSGRQFSNSRSEMNVSTLELGDSALYLCASSEAGAGNTIYFGEGSWLTVV.

Only one count was recorded for this clone. The CDR3 loop reads CASPPSDRGSYNEQFF. CDR3 sequence (DNA): TGTGCCAGCCCCCCCTCTGACAGGGGCTCCTACAATGAGCAGTTCTTC. The rearrangement links TRBV28 to TRBJ2-1, with TRBD1 matching over 8 bases. Germline loops: CDR1 MDHEN, CDR2 SYDVKM. This CDR3 is 16 amino acids long. The V gene end was trimmed by 8 bases and the J gene end by 0 bases; junction bases not matched to a gene: 9.

The gene calls are TRBV7-9 and TRBJ2-4; 7 bases line up with TRBD2. Germline lookup yields CDR1 SEHNR and CDR2 FQNEAQ (reference sequence). The CDR3 sequence is 18 residues long. With 5 bases clipped from V and 3 bases from J, the junction kept 16 bases outside the gene matches. CDR3 nucleotides: TGTGCCAGCAGCCTTCGACTAGCCCGAGACGGAGGCAAAAACATTCAGTACTTC. Amino acid sequence: CASSLRLARDGGKNIQYF. The entire variable domain, with the rest obtained from reference TRBV7-9 and TRBJ2-4, is as follows: DTGVSQNPRHKITKRGQNVTFRCDPISEHNRLYWYRQTLGQGPEFLTYFQNEAQLEKSRLLSDRFSAERPKGSFSTLEIQRTEQGDSAMYLCASSLRLARDGGKNIQYFGAGTRLSVL.

J is TRBJ2-7 and V is TRBV7-8; weak D call: TRBD2 (6 bases). This CDR3 is 14 amino acids long. V lost 0 bases and J 1 base, leaving 7 bases between the germline ends. Germline V lookup: CDR1 SGHVS, CDR2 FQNEAQ. The CDR3 DNA reads as TGTGCCAGCAGCTTAGCGGGAGGTTCCTACGAGCAGTACTTC. Protein sequence: CASSLAGGSYEQYF.

This clone was observed a single time. The chain uses TRBV4-3 and TRBJ2-5; maybe TRBD1 (7 bases). The V end was cut by 0 bases, the J end by 7 bases, with 12 bases between. CDR3 size: 14 residues. The germline CDR1 and CDR2 sequences are LGHNA and YSLEER. This CDR3 is CASSQELRGATQYF. CDR3 sequence (DNA): TGCGCCAGCAGCCAAGAGCTCAGGGGGGCGACCCAGTACTTC.

The chain couples TRBV6-2 or TRBV6-3 to TRBJ2-4; 7 bases fit TRBD1. The CDR3 spans 15 residues. V lost 5 bases and J lost 1; bases outside the gene matches: 5. CDR1 MNHEY and CDR2 SVGEGT come from the germline V gene. Written as DNA, the CDR3 is TGTGCCAGCAGTGCGACAGGGCTGGCCAAAAACATTCAGTACTTC. It is translated as CASSATGLAKNIQYF.

This chain uses TRBV4-2 with TRBJ2-7; 9 bases align to TRBD1. Trimming at V came to 0 bases and at J to 5 bases, leaving 8 bases not matched to a gene. The CDR3 runs 16 residues. Germline CDR1 reads LGHNA; CDR2 reads YNFKEQ. The CDR3 DNA reads TGTGCCAGCAGCCAAGAGATGGGACAGGGCGGTAACGAGCAGTACTTC. Translating gives CASSQEMGQGGNEQYF.

The chain employs TRBV6-5 and TRBJ2-2, with 14 bases lining up with TRBD2. Germline assignment: CDR1 MNHEY and CDR2 SVGAGI. V gave up 11 bases and J gave up 7 bases; unmatched junction bases: 6. The CDR3 covers 14 residues. The CDR3 nucleotides read TGTGCCTCACCGGGACTAGCGGGGGTCGGGGAGCTGTTTTTT. Amino acid sequence: CASPGLAGVGELFF.

The V call is TRBV7-9, the J call TRBJ2-5; 12 positions match TRBD2. Trimming at V came to 1 base and at J to 5 bases, leaving 8 bases not matched to a gene. CDR3 length: 17 residues. The germline V gene has CDR1 SEHNR and CDR2 FQNEAQ (reference sequence). CDR3 sequence (DNA): TGTGCCAGCAGCTTAGAGGCTAGCGGGAGGGCCGGGGAGACCCAGTACTTC. This sequence encodes CASSLEASGRAGETQYF.

The chain links TRBV25-1 to TRBJ1-2; 7 bases agree with TRBD1. The CDR3 has 16 residues. The germline gives CDR1 MGHDK, CDR2 SYGVNS. Germline trimming cut 2 bases from V and 4 bases from J; bases unmatched to any gene: 10. CDR3 bases: TGTGCCAGCAGTGAAACTGGGACAGCCCGAATCTATGGCTACACCTTC. Protein: CASSETGTARIYGYTF.

This clone was picked up one time. This chain uses TRBV9 with TRBJ1-1; D unclear. Germline V CDR1 and CDR2: SGDLS, YYNGEE. CDR3 length: 13 amino acids. V dropped 3 bases and J dropped 1 base, with 7 bases sitting between them. The CDR3 sequence: CASSARQNTEAFF. DNA for the CDR3: TGTGCCAGCAGCGCCCGACAGAACACTGAAGCTTTCTTT.

The chain is built from TRBV3-1 (or the pseudogene TRBV3-2) and TRBJ1-3; no clear D gene. V gave up 1 base and J gave up 0 bases, with 4 bases separating them. This CDR3 is built from 14 residues. In germline, CDR1 is LGHDT, CDR2 YNNKEL (reference sequence). The CDR3 is CASSQAHSGNTIYF. DNA for the CDR3: TGTGCCAGCAGCCAAGCCCACTCTGGAAACACCATATATTTT.

J is TRBJ2-5 and V is TRBV6-6; 7 bases map to TRBD1. CDR3 length: 14 amino acids. Per germline, CDR1 MNHNY and CDR2 SVGAGI (reference sequence). V trimming: 0 bases; J trimming: 5 bases; junction bases outside the gene matches: 3. The CDR3 sequence is CASSYSTGRETQYF. CDR3 sequence (DNA): TGTGCCAGCAGTTACTCGACAGGGCGCGAGACCCAGTACTTC.

V gene TRBV18 combines with J gene TRBJ1-1; 7 bases are shared with TRBD1. The CDR3 has 16 residues. After removal of 2 bases from V and 3 bases from J, the junction contained 9 bases not matched to a gene. Per germline, CDR1 KGHSH and CDR2 LQKENI. The CDR3 DNA reads TGTGCCAGCTCACCAAACAGGGGCGGGTCGGACACTGAAGCTTTCTTT. Encoded protein: CASSPNRGGSDTEAFF.